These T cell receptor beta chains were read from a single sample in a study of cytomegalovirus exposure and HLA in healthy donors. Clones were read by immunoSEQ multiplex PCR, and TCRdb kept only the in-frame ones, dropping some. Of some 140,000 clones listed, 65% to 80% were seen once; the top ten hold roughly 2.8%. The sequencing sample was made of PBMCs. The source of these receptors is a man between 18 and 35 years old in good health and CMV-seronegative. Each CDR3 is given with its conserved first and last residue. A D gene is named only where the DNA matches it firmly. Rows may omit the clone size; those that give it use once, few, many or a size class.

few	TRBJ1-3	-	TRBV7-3	TGTGCCAGCAGCTTAACAGGGGGACCTGGAAACACCATATATTTT	CASSLTGGPGNTIYF
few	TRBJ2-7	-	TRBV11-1	TGTGCCAGCAGCTTAAACAGCTACGAGCAGTACTTC	CASSLNSYEQYF
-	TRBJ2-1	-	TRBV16	TGTGCCAGCAGCCAGGGGCACAGGGTTAACTACAATGAGCAGTTCTTC	CASSQGHRVNYNEQFF
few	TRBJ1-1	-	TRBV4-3	TGCGCCAGCAGCCAAGAGGGGCAGGTATTGAACACTGAAGCTTTCTTT	CASSQEGQVLNTEAFF
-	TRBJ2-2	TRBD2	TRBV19	TGTGCCAGTAGTGCCCGGGGGCGACTAGCGGGGGTTTCCGGGGAGCTGTTTTTT	CASSARGRLAGVSGELFF
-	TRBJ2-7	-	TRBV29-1	TGCAGCGTTGAAGACGGGATTAGGCAGTACTTC	CSVEDGIRQYF
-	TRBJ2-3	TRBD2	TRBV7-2	TGTGCCAGCAGCTTAGGGACTAGCGGACCAGATACGCAGTATTTT	CASSLGTSGPDTQYF
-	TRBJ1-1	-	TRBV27	TGTGCCAGCAGCCCTCCGGGAGGGGAAGCTTTCTTT	CASSPPGGEAFF
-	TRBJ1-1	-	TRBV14	TGTGCCAGCAGCCCGCATCCCGGTCGGGAAGCGAACACTGAAGCTTTCTTT	CASSPHPGREANTEAFF
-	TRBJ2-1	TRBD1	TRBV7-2	TGTGCCAGCAGCAGGGGGGGACAGGGAACCTCGAATGAGCAGTTCTTC	CASSRGGQGTSNEQFF
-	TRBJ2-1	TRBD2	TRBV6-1	TGTGCCAGGCTTAAGACTAGCGGGATTGAGCAGTTCTTC	CARLKTSGIEQFF
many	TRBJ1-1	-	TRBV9	TGTGCCAGCAGCGTAGTCCGGACACCTAACACTGAAGCTTTCTTT	CASSVVRTPNTEAFF
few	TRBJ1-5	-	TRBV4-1	TGCGCCAGCAGCCGCATGGGAGGGGCCCTAATACTCGCTCAGCCCCAGCATTTT	CASSRMGGALILAQPQHF
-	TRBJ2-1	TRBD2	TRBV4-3	TGCGCCAGCAGCCAGTTGGAGCGGGGGGCGTACAATGAGCAGTTCTTC	CASSQLERGAYNEQFF
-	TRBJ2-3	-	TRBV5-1	TGCGCCAGCAGCTTGGCCGGGAGCAGGTTTAGCGATACGCAGTATTTT	CASSLAGSRFSDTQYF
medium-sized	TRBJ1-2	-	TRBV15	TGTGCCACCAGCAGAGATCGTACCGGACATCTCAACTATGGCTACACCTTC	CATSRDRTGHLNYGYTF
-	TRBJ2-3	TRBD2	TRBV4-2	TGTGCCAGCAGCTCGCTTTCCGGCGGGGGAACGCCAGATACGCAGTATTTT	CASSSLSGGGTPDTQYF
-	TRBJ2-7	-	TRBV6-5	TGTGCCAGCAGTGAAATGTACAGCTCCTACGAGCAGTACTTC	CASSEMYSSYEQYF
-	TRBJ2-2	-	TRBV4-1	TGCGCCAGCAGCCAAGAAGGCAGGGACACCGGGGAGCTGTTTTTT	CASSQEGRDTGELFF
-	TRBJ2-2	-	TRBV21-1	TGTGCCAGCAGCAAAGTGCATTTGAGGGACAGGGAGGACCACGGGGAGCTGTTTTTT	CASSKVHLRDREDHGELFF
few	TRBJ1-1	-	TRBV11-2	TGTGCCAGCAGCTTCCAGGAGAACACTGAAGCTTTCTTT	CASSFQENTEAFF
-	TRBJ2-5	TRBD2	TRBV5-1	TGCGCCAGCAGCTATAACGCGGGGGGCAAGGGGACCCAGTACTTC	CASSYNAGGKGTQYF
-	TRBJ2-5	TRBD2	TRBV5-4	TGTGCCAGCAGCTTGGGTGGCGGGGGGACGCCCCGAACCCAGTACTTC	CASSLGGGGTPRTQYF
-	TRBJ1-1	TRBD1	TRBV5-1	TGCGCCAGTTCCCGGGACAGGATCATGAACACTGAAGCTTTCTTT	CASSRDRIMNTEAFF
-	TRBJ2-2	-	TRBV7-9	TGTGCCAGCAGCCGAACAGTTAACACCGGGGAGCTGTTTTTT	CASSRTVNTGELFF
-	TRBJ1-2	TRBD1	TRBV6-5	TGTGCCAGCAGTTACTTGACAGGGTTCTATGGCTACACCTTC	CASSYLTGFYGYTF
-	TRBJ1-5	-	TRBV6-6	TGTGCCAGCAGCTCCGTTAGCAATCAGCCCCAGCATTTT	CASSSVSNQPQHF
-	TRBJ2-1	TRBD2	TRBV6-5	TGTGCCAGCAGTTACTCCCTAGCGGGGTACAATGAGCAGTTCTTC	CASSYSLAGYNEQFF
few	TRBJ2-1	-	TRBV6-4	TGTGCCAGCAGTGACTCCGATCTGAGCTCCTACAATGAGCAGTTCTTC	CASSDSDLSSYNEQFF
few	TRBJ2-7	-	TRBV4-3	TGCGCCAGCAGCCAAGGTCCCTCCTCGCGGGGGCCACCCTACGAGCAGTACTTC	CASSQGPSSRGPPYEQYF
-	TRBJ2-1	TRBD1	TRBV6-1	TGTGCCAGCAGGGGGACAGGGGTGTCCTACAATGAGCAGTTCTTC	CASRGTGVSYNEQFF
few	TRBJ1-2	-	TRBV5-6	TGTGCCAGCGGGTCTGGGGGGGACGGCTACACCTTC	CASGSGGDGYTF
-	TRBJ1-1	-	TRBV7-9	TGTGCCAGCCTCCAGGGGATGACTGAAGCTTTCTTT	CASLQGMTEAFF
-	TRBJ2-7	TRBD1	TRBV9	TGTGCCAGCAGCGTAGGACAGGGGCGGTCCTACGAGCAGTACTTC	CASSVGQGRSYEQYF